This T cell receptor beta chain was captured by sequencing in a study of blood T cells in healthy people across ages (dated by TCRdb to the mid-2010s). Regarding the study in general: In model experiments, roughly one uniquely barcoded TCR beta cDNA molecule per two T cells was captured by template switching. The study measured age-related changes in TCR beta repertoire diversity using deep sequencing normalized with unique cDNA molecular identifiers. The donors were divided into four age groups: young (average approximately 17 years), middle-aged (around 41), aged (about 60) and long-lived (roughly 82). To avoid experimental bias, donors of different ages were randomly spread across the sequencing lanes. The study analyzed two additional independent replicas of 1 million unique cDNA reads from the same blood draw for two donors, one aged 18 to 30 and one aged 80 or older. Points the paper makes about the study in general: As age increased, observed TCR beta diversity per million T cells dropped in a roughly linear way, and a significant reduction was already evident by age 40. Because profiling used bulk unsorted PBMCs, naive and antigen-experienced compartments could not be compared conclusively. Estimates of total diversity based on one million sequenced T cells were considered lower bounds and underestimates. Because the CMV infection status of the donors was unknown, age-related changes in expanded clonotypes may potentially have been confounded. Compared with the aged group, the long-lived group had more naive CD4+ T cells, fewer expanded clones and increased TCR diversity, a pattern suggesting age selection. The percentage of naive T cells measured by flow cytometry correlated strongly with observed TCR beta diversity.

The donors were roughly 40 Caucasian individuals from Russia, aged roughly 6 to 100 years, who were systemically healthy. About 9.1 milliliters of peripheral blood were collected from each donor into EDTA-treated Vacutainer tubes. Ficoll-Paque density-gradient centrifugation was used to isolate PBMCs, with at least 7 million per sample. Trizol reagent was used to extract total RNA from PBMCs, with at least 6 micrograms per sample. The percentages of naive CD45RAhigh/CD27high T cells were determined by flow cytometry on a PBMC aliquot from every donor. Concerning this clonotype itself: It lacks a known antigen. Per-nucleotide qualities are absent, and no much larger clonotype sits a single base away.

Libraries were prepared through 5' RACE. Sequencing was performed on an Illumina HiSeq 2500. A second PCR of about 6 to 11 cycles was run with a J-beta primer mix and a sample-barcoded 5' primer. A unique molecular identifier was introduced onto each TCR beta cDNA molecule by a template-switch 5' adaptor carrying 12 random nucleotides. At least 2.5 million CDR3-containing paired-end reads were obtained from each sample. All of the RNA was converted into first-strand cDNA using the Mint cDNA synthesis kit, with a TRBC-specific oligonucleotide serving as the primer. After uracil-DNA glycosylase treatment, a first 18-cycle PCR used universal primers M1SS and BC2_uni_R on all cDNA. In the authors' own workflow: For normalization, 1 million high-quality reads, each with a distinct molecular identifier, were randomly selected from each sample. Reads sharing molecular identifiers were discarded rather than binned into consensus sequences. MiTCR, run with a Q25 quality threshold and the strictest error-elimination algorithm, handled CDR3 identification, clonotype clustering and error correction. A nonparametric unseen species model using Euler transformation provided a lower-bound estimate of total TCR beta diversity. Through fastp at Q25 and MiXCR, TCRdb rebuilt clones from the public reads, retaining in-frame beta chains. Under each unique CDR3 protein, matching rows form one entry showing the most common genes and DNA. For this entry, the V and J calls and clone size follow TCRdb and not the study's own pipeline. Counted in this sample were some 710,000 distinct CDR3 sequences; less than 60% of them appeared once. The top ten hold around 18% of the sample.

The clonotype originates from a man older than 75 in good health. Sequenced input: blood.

The CDR3 sequence is CASSGHAGTGGFNEQFF. Read as DNA, the sequence is TGCGCCAGCAGCGGCCACGCCGGGACAGGGGGGTTCAATGAGCAGTTCTTC. The chain couples TRBV5-1 to TRBJ2-1; 11 central bases correspond to TRBD1. As encoded in the germline V gene, CDR1 is SGHRS while CDR2 is YFSETQ. The CDR3 numbers 17 residues from cysteine through phenylalanine. The entry retains the CDR3 DNA only, 51 bases that are in frame from base 1. Trimming accounts for 4 bases at V and 6 bases at J, while the number of junction bases matched to no gene is 12.